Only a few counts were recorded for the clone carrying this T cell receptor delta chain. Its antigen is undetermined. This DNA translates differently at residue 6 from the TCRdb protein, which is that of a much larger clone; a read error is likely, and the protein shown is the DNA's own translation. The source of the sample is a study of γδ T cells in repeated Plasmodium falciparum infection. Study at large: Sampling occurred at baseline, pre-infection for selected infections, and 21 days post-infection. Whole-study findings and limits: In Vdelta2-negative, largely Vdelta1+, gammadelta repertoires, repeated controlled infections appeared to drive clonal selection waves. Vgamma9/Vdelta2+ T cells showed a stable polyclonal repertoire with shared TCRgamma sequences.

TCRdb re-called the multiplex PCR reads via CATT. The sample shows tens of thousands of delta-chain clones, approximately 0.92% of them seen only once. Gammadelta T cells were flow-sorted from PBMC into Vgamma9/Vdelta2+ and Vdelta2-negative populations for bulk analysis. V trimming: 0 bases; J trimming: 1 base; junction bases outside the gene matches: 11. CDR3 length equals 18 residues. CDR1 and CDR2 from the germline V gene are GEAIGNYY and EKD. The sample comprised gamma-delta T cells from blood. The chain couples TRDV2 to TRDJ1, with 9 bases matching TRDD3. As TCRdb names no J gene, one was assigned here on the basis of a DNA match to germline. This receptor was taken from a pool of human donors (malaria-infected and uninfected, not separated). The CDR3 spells CACDTITGGHRLTDKLIF. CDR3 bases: TGTGCCTGTGACACCATTACTGGGGGACATCGACTCACCGATAAACTCATCTTT.